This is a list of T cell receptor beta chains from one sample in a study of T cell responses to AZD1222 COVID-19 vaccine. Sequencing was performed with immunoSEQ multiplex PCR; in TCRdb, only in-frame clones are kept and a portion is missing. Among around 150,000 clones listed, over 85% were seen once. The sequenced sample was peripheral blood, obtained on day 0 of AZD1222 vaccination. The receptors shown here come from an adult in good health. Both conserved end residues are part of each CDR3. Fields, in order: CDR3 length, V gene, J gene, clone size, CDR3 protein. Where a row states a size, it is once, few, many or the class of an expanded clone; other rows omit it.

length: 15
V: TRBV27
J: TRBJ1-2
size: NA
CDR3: CASSLSKGTKYGYTF

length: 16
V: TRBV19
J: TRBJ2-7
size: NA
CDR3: CASSYYTSEGAYEQYF

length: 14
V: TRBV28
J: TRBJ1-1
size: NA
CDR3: CASIPDRGLAEAFF

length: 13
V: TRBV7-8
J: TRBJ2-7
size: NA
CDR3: CASSRDRGPEQYF

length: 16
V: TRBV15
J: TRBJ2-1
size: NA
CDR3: CATSSALAGGFNEQFF

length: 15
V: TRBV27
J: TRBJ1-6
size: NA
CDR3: CASSFNGLVSSPLHF

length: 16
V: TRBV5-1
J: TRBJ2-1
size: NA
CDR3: CASSRDSTGAYNEQFF

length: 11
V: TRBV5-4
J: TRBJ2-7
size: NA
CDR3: CASSLGYEQYF

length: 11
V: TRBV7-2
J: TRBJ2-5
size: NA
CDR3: CASSLAETQYF

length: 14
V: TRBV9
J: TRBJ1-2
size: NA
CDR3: CASSVDLGERGYTF

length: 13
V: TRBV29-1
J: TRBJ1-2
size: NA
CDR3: CSVRQGANYGYTF

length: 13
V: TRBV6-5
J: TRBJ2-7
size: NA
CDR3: CASSAGRPYEQYF

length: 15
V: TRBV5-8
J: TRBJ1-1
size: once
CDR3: CASSLGDREGLEAFF

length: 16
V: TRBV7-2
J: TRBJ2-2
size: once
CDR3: CASILGQGAYTGELFF

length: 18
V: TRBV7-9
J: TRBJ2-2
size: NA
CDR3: CASSLSGRRGLPTGELFF

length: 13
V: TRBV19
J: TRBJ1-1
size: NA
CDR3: CASSVLSVREAFF

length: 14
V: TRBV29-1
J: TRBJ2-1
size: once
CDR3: CSETGTPLYNEQFF

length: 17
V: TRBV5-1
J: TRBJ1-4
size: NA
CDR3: CASSLNPPGTRNEKLFF

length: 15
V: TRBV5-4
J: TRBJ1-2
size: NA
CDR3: CASSLVVQKPHGYTF

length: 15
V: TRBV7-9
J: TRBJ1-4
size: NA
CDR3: CASSFPRDTIEKLFF

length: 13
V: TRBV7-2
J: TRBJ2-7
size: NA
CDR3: CASSSSGSNEQYF

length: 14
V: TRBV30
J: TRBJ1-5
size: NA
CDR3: CAWSVRRGSQPQHF

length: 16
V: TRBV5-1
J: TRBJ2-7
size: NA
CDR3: CASSLAPGQGSYEQYF

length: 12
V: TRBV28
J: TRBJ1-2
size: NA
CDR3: CASSQGFYGYTF

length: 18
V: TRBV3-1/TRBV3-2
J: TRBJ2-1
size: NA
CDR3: CASSQASPGLVSQGEQFF

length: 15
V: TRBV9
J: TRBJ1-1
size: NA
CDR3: CASSVGPAGVTEAFF

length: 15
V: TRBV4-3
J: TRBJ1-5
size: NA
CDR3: CASSQGREGNQPQHF

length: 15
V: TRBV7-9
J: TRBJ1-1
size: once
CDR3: CASSLAQAMNTEAFF